Listed below are T cell receptor beta chains from one sample, sequenced in a study of blood T cell repertoires in COVID-19. Sequencing used immunoSEQ multiplex PCR; TCRdb keeps in-frame clones, though not all of them. The sample has 300,000 to 400,000 clones; almost 90% are singletons. The specimen sequenced was peripheral blood. All receptors come from a woman between 65 and 79 years old with COVID-19, enrolled during active disease. Each CDR3 is given with its conserved first and last residue. The D gene is left open where the match is weak. Not all rows give a size; the values are once, few, many and, for expanded clones, a class.

size: -; V: TRBV19; J: TRBJ2-1; D: TRBD2; CDR3: CASSIPLAGGISYNEQFF; DNA: TGTGCCAGTAGTATCCCCCTAGCGGGGGGAATCTCCTACAATGAGCAGTTCTTC
size: -; V: TRBV5-1; J: TRBJ1-1; D: -; CDR3: CASAPSPTESEAFF; DNA: TGCGCCAGCGCCCCGTCCCCCACAGAGTCTGAAGCTTTCTTT
size: -; V: TRBV21-1; J: TRBJ1-5; D: -; CDR3: CASSPAGTGGNQPQHF; DNA: TGTGCCAGCAGCCCCGCCGGGACAGGGGGCAATCAGCCCCAGCATTTT
size: -; V: TRBV12-3/TRBV12-4; J: TRBJ2-7; D: -; CDR3: CASSLAYYEQYF; DNA: TGTGCCAGCAGTTTGGCTTACTACGAGCAGTACTTC
size: -; V: TRBV12-1; J: TRBJ1-1; D: -; CDR3: CASSLSGGDTEAFF; DNA: TGTGCCAGCAGCTTATCTGGGGGGGACACTGAAGCTTTCTTT
size: -; V: TRBV12-3/TRBV12-4; J: TRBJ2-5; D: -; CDR3: CASSLSVETQYF; DNA: TGTGCCAGCAGTTTATCCGTGGAGACCCAGTACTTC
size: -; V: TRBV5-4; J: TRBJ1-2; D: TRBD1; CDR3: CASGKQGANYGYTF; DNA: TGTGCCAGCGGGAAACAGGGGGCTAACTATGGCTACACCTTC
size: -; V: TRBV30; J: TRBJ1-6; D: TRBD1; CDR3: CAWSGGTGKYPRDSPLHF; DNA: TGTGCCTGGAGTGGAGGGACAGGGAAGTACCCCCGCGATTCACCCCTCCACTTT
size: -; V: TRBV7-3; J: TRBJ2-1; D: -; CDR3: CASSSPGGGRNEQFF; DNA: TGTGCCAGCAGCTCCCCCGGCGGGGGCCGGAATGAGCAGTTCTTC
size: few; V: TRBV4-2; J: TRBJ1-2; D: -; CDR3: CASSQEAGGLLLGYTF; DNA: TGTGCCAGCAGCCAAGAAGCGGGGGGACTACTATTAGGCTACACCTTC
size: once; V: TRBV7-2; J: TRBJ1-1; D: TRBD1; CDR3: CASSPDRAGTEAFF; DNA: TGTGCCAGCAGCCCAGACAGGGCAGGGACTGAAGCTTTCTTT
size: -; V: TRBV19; J: TRBJ2-1; D: TRBD2; CDR3: CASTPIAGGPPPEQFF; DNA: TGTGCCAGTACTCCCATAGCGGGGGGGCCCCCGCCTGAGCAGTTCTTC
size: once; V: TRBV9; J: TRBJ1-6; D: -; CDR3: CASSVSFVNSPLHF; DNA: TGTGCCAGCAGCGTAAGCTTTGTTAATTCACCCCTCCACTTT
size: -; V: TRBV27; J: TRBJ2-1; D: -; CDR3: CASSGGNEQFF; DNA: TGTGCCAGCAGTGGGGGGAATGAGCAGTTCTTC
size: -; V: TRBV19; J: TRBJ1-6; D: -; CDR3: CASSMPGHYNSPLHF; DNA: TGTGCCAGTAGTATGCCGGGACATTATAATTCACCCCTCCACTTT
size: -; V: TRBV12-5; J: TRBJ1-2; D: -; CDR3: CASGFDRRRGTNYGYTF; DNA: TGTGCTAGTGGTTTTGACAGGCGAAGGGGTACTAACTATGGCTACACCTTC
size: -; V: TRBV6-5; J: TRBJ2-1; D: -; CDR3: CASSYSRGAIGNEQFF; DNA: TGTGCCAGCAGTTACTCTCGGGGGGCGATTGGGAATGAGCAGTTCTTC
size: -; V: TRBV6-5; J: TRBJ2-2; D: -; CDR3: CASILEGLVGELFF; DNA: TGTGCCAGCATCTTGGAGGGGTTGGTCGGGGAGCTGTTTTTT
size: -; V: TRBV6-5; J: TRBJ1-2; D: TRBD1; CDR3: CASSKTGGYGYTF; DNA: TGTGCCAGCAGCAAAACAGGGGGGTATGGCTACACCTTC
size: -; V: TRBV5-8; J: TRBJ1-6; D: -; CDR3: CASSLPGRNNSPLHF; DNA: TGTGCCAGCAGCTTGCCCGGGAGGAATAATTCACCCCTCCACTTT
size: -; V: TRBV4-1; J: TRBJ1-1; D: -; CDR3: CASSQGIPGVNTEAFF; DNA: TGCGCCAGCAGCCAAGGCATCCCGGGGGTGAACACTGAAGCTTTCTTT
size: -; V: TRBV5-6; J: TRBJ1-4; D: -; CDR3: CASSLAGTTNEKLFF; DNA: TGTGCCAGCAGCCTCGCGGGTACAACTAATGAAAAACTGTTTTTT
size: -; V: TRBV10-2; J: TRBJ2-1; D: TRBD2; CDR3: CASSVTSGGPFPNEQFF; DNA: TGCGCCAGCAGTGTAACTAGCGGGGGGCCATTCCCTAATGAGCAGTTCTTC
size: once; V: TRBV9; J: TRBJ2-3; D: TRBD2; CDR3: CASSAWTSGPSTDTQYF; DNA: TGTGCCAGCAGCGCCTGGACTAGCGGGCCTAGCACAGATACGCAGTATTTT
size: -; V: TRBV5-4; J: TRBJ1-1; D: TRBD1; CDR3: CASSDVQGSEAFF; DNA: TGTGCCAGCAGCGACGTACAGGGGTCTGAAGCTTTCTTT
size: -; V: TRBV7-9; J: TRBJ2-7; D: TRBD1; CDR3: CASSLDRGSYEQYF; DNA: TGTGCCAGCAGCTTAGACAGGGGATCCTACGAGCAGTACTTC
size: -; V: TRBV19; J: TRBJ1-1; D: TRBD1; CDR3: CASSPGQGAAEAFF; DNA: TGTGCCAGTAGTCCGGGACAGGGGGCGGCTGAAGCTTTCTTT
size: -; V: TRBV6-5; J: TRBJ1-1; D: TRBD1; CDR3: CASSSINRGAGFF; DNA: TGTGCCAGCAGTTCGATTAACAGGGGGGCTGGTTTCTTT
size: -; V: TRBV19; J: TRBJ2-7; D: -; CDR3: CASSTGGGGSYEQYF; DNA: TGTGCCAGTAGCACCGGGGGAGGGGGGTCCTACGAGCAGTACTTC
size: -; V: TRBV6-6; J: TRBJ1-2; D: -; CDR3: CASSDQGGPRYGYTF; DNA: TGTGCCAGCAGTGACCAAGGGGGACCACGCTATGGCTACACCTTC
size: -; V: TRBV13; J: TRBJ1-4; D: -; CDR3: CASSLSSGREANEKLFF; DNA: TGTGCCAGCAGCTTATCCTCCGGGAGGGAAGCTAATGAAAAACTGTTTTTT
size: -; V: TRBV7-2; J: TRBJ2-3; D: -; CDR3: CASSSELTDTQYF; DNA: TGTGCCAGCAGCTCAGAACTAACAGATACGCAGTATTTT